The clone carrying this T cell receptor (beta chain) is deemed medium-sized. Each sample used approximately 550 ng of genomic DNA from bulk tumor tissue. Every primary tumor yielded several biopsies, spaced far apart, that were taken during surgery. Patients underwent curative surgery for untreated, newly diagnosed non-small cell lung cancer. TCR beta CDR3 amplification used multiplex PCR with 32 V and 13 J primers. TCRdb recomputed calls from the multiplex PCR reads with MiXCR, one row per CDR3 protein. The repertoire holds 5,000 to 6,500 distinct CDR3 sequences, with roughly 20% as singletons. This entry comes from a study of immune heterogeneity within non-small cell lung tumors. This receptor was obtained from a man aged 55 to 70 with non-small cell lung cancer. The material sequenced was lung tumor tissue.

The CDR3 protein is CATSDGETYEQYF. As DNA, the CDR3 is TGTGCCACCAGTGATGGGGAAACCTACGAGCAGTACTTC. The V gene is TRBV24-1, the J gene TRBJ2-7; no definite D call. Germline assignment: CDR1 KGHDR and CDR2 SFDVKD. The V gene lost 3 bases and the J gene lost 2 bases, with 7 bases spanning the gap. This CDR3 has 13 amino acids.